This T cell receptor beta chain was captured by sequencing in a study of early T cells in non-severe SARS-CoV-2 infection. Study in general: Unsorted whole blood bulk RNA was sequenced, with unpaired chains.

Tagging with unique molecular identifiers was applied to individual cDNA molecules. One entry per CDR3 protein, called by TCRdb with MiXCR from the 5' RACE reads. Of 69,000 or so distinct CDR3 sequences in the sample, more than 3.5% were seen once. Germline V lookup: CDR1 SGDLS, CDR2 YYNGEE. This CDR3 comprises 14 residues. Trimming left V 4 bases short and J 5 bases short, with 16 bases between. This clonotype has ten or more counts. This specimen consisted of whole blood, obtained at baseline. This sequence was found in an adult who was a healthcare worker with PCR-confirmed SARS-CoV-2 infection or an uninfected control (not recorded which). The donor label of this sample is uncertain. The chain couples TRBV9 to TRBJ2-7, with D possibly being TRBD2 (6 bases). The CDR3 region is CASSPSGGTDEQYF. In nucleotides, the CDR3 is TGTGCCAGCAGCCCCTCCGGGGGAACCGACGAGCAGTACTTC.